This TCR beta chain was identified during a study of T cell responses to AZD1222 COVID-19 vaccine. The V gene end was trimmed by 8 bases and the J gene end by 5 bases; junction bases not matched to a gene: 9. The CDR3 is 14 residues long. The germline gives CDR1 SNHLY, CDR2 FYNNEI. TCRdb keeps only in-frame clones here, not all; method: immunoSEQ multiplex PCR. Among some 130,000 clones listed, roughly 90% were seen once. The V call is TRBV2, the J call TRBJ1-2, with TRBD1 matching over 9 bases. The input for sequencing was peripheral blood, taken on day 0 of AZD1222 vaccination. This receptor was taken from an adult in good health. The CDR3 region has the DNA TGTGCCAGCGGGGGACAGGGACCCTATTATGGCTACACCTTC. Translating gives CASGGQGPYYGYTF. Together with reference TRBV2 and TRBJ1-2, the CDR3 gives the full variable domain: EPEVTQTPSHQVTQMGQEVILRCVPISNHLYFYWYRQILGQKVEFLVSFYNNEISEKSEIFDDQFSVERPDGSNFTLKIRSTKLEDSAMYFCASGGQGPYYGYTFGSGTRLTVV.